The clone carrying this T cell receptor beta chain was counted a few times. Its matching antigen is unknown. This record belongs to a study of naive and memory T cell subsets. Study outcomes and limitations: Diversity fell and Gini index rose from naive through CM, EM, EMRA.

CD8 T cells were positively selected from what remained after CD4 positive selection. An equimolar mix of two oligonucleotides served as the beta constant-region primer for TRBC1 and TRBC2. Using its own MiXCR run on the UMI-ligation and nested PCR reads, TCRdb lists one record per CDR3 protein. This table holds some 87,000 distinct CDR3 sequences, roughly 7% found once. From germline, CDR1 is MNHEY and CDR2 SVGEGT. The CDR3 has 14 amino acids. Trimming took off 10 bases at V and 1 base at J, with 13 bases between the two ends. The chain recombines TRBV6-2 or TRBV6-3 with TRBJ2-2, with a weak D call TRBD1 (5 bases). The sequenced sample was central memory CD4+ T cells from blood. This receptor was taken from a human donor in good health. The CDR3 reads CANSVTGNTGELFF. In DNA form, the CDR3 reads TGTGCCAACTCAGTTACAGGGAACACCGGGGAGCTGTTTTTT.